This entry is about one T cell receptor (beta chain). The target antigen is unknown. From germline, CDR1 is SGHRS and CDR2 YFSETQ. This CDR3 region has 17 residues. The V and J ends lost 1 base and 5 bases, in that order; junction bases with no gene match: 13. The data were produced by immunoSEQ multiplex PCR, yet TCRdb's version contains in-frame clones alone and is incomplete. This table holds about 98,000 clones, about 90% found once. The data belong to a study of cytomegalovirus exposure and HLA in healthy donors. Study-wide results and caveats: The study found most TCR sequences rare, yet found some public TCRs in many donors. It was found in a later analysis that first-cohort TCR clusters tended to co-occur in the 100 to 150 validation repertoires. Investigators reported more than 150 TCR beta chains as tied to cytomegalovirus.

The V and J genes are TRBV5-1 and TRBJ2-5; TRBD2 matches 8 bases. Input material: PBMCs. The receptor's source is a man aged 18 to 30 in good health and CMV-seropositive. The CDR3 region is CASSLSASAGVKETQYF. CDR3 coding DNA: TGCGCCAGCAGCTTGTCCGCCTCAGCGGGAGTGAAGGAGACCCAGTACTTC.